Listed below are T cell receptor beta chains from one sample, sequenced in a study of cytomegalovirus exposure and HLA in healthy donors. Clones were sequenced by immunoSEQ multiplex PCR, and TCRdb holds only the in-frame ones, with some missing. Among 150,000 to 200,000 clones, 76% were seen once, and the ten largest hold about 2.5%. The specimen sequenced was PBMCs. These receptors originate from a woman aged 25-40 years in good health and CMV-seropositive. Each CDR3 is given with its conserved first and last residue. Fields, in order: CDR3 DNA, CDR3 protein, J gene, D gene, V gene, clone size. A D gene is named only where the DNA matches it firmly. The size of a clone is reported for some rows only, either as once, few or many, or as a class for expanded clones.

TGTGCCAGCAGCTTAGCAGGGGACAGGTCGAATCAGCCCCAGCATTTT,CASSLAGDRSNQPQHF,TRBJ1-5,TRBD1,TRBV11-3,-
TGCAGCGTTGAAGCCGGCCTAGCGGTGCCCTACAATGAGCAGTTCTTC,CSVEAGLAVPYNEQFF,TRBJ2-1,TRBD2,TRBV29-1,once
TGTGCCAGCAGTTATTCCCCCGGGGATGGCTACACCTTC,CASSYSPGDGYTF,TRBJ1-2,-,TRBV6-5,once
TGTGCCTGGAGTGTCTGGGGGGTAGGCTACACCTTC,CAWSVWGVGYTF,TRBJ1-2,-,TRBV30,-
TGTGCCAGCAGCGGTGGACAGGCGGTAAACTATGGCTACACCTTC,CASSGGQAVNYGYTF,TRBJ1-2,TRBD1,TRBV7-9,-
TGCGCCAGCAGTGAGTCAAGACAGGGGGTGGATTCACCCCTCCACTTT,CASSESRQGVDSPLHF,TRBJ1-6,TRBD1,TRBV10-2,-
TGCGCCAGCAGCCTGGGACAGGGGGCCGGAAACACCATATATTTT,CASSLGQGAGNTIYF,TRBJ1-3,TRBD1,TRBV4-3,-
TGTGCCAGCAGCCCCCCCCGGGGAACGTTGAATCAGCCCCAGCATTTT,CASSPPRGTLNQPQHF,TRBJ1-5,-,TRBV7-8,-
TGCGCCAGCCGGACAGGATTGGGTGGGGAGCAGTACTTC,CASRTGLGGEQYF,TRBJ2-7,TRBD1,TRBV5-1,-
TGTGCCAGCAGCCAAGGGACTTTCCAAGAGACCCAGTACTTC,CASSQGTFQETQYF,TRBJ2-5,-,TRBV6-5,-
TGCCTTCTGGAGCCGGTTGGCGGGGAGCTGTTTTTT,CLLEPVGGELFF,TRBJ2-2,-,TRBV7-9,-
TGCGCCAGCACCAGAGGCACGGTCACAGATACGCAGTATTTT,CASTRGTVTDTQYF,TRBJ2-3,-,TRBV5-1,-
TGTGCCATCAAGACAGGGATCACAGATACGCAGTATTTT,CAIKTGITDTQYF,TRBJ2-3,TRBD1,TRBV28,few
TGTGCCAGCAGCCAAACCGGGACAGGCTACAATGAGCAGTTCTTC,CASSQTGTGYNEQFF,TRBJ2-1,TRBD1,TRBV4-2,-
TGTGCCAGCAGCCCCCAGTACAGGGAGACCCAGTACTTC,CASSPQYRETQYF,TRBJ2-5,-,TRBV7-7,-
TGTGCCAGCAGCCTAGGACTAGCGGGGGGGCAAGAGACCCAGTACTTC,CASSLGLAGGQETQYF,TRBJ2-5,TRBD2,TRBV7-2,-
TGTGCCAGCAGTTTAACGGCAGCGGGACAGGGTAATTCACCCCTCCACTTT,CASSLTAAGQGNSPLHF,TRBJ1-6,TRBD1,TRBV27,-
TGCGCCAGCAGCCCCCGGTCGGGAGGGGGCACAGATACGCAGTATTTT,CASSPRSGGGTDTQYF,TRBJ2-3,TRBD2,TRBV5-1,-
TGTGCCAGCAGACGCACAGGGTCCGGCTATGGCTACACCTTC,CASRRTGSGYGYTF,TRBJ1-2,-,TRBV6-5,once
TGTGCCAGCAGTCCGGGACAGGTGGGAGGCTACACCTTC,CASSPGQVGGYTF,TRBJ1-2,TRBD1,TRBV27,-
TGTGCCAGTAGCCTCGACAGGGTCTCTGGCTACACCTTC,CASSLDRVSGYTF,TRBJ1-2,TRBD1,TRBV19,-
TGCGCCAGCAGCTTCCGCACTAGCGGGGGGGCCATCCCTGAGCAGTTCTTC,CASSFRTSGGAIPEQFF,TRBJ2-1,TRBD2,TRBV5-1,-
TGCGCCAGCAGCTTGGCCATGGGGGGGGTCTACAATGAGCAGTTCTTC,CASSLAMGGVYNEQFF,TRBJ2-1,TRBD2,TRBV5-1,-
TGCGCCAGCAGCTTGAGACAGAAAGAGACCCAGTACTTC,CASSLRQKETQYF,TRBJ2-5,-,TRBV5-1,few
TGTGCCAGCTCATCGCGGGCCAATAATGAAAAACTGTTTTTT,CASSSRANNEKLFF,TRBJ1-4,-,TRBV18,-
TGTGCCAGCTCACCCTCCTCCCGGGACAGTTCCGGGGCCCTCCACTTT,CASSPSSRDSSGALHF,TRBJ1-6,TRBD1,TRBV18,once
TGTGCCAGCAGTCCCAAGGGGGGGCAAGAGACCCAGTACTTC,CASSPKGGQETQYF,TRBJ2-5,-,TRBV28,-
TGTGCCAGCGGCCGAGGGAGCTCCTACGAGCAGTACTTC,CASGRGSSYEQYF,TRBJ2-7,-,TRBV28,-
TGTGCCAGCAGCTTAATAGATCGGGACAGGGCCGTCGAGCAGTACTTC,CASSLIDRDRAVEQYF,TRBJ2-7,TRBD1,TRBV5-6,-
TGCGCCAGCAGCCAATGGCAGGATGAAAAACTGTTTTTT,CASSQWQDEKLFF,TRBJ1-4,-,TRBV4-3,-
TGTGCCAGCAGTGTGGGGCCTATCACAGATTCGAACACTGAAGCTTTCTTT,CASSVGPITDSNTEAFF,TRBJ1-1,-,TRBV6-4,-
TGTGCCAGTAGTATGGCAGGGGAAGAGACCCAGTACTTC,CASSMAGEETQYF,TRBJ2-5,-,TRBV19,-
TGTGCCACCAGCAGAGGAGTGAATTGGGAGCAGTACTTC,CATSRGVNWEQYF,TRBJ2-7,-,TRBV15,few
TGTGCCAGCAGCCCAGGGATTTCCGAGCAGTACTTC,CASSPGISEQYF,TRBJ2-7,-,TRBV7-2,-
TGTGCCAGCAAAGGGACAGTCCACGAGCAGTACTTC,CASKGTVHEQYF,TRBJ2-7,TRBD1,TRBV2,-
TGTGCCAGCAGCTTAGCGGGAATTGGGTCCTACAATGAGCAGTTCTTC,CASSLAGIGSYNEQFF,TRBJ2-1,-,TRBV11-3,-
TGTGCCTCCCGGGACAGTGGGATCTATGGCTACACCTTC,CASRDSGIYGYTF,TRBJ1-2,TRBD1,TRBV28,few